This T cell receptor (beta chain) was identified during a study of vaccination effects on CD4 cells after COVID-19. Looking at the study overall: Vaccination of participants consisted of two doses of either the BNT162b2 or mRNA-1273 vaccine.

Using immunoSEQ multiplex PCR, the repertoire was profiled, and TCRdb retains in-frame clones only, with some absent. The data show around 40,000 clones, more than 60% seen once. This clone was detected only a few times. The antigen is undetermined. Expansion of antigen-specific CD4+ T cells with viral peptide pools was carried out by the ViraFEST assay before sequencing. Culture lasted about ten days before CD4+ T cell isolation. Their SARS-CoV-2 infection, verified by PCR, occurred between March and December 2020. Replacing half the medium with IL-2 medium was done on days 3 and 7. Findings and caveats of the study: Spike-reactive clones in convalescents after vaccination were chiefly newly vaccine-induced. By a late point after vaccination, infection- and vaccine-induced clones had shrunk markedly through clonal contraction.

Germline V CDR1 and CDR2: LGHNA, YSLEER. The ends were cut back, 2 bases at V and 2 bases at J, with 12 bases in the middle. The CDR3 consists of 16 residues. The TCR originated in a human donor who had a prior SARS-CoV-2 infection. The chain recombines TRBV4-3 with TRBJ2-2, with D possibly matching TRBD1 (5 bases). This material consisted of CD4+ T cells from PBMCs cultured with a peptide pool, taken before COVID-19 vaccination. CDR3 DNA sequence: TGCGCCAGCAGCCAAATAGACAGAGCCAACACCGGGGAGCTGTTTTTT. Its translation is CASSQIDRANTGELFF.